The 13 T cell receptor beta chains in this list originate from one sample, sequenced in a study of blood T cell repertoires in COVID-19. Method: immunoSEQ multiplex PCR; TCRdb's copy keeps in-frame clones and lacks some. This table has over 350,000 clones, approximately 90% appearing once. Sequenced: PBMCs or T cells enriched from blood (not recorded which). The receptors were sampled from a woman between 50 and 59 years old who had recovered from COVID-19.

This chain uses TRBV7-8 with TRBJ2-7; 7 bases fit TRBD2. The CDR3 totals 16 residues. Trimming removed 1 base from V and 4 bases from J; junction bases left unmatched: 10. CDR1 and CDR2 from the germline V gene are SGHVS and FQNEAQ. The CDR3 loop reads CASSLEGSSGTYEQYF. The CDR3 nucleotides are TGTGCCAGCAGCTTAGAGGGGTCTAGCGGAACTTACGAGCAGTACTTC.

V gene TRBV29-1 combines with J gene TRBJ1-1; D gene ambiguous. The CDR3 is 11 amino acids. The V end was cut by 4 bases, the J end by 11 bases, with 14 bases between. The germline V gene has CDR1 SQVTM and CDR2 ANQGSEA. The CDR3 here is CSVVVLTEAFF. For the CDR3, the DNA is TGCAGCGTTGTAGTTCTTACGGAGGCTTTCTTT. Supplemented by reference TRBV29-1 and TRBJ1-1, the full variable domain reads SAVISQKPSRDICQRGTSLTIQCQVDSQVTMMFWYRQQPGQSLTLIATANQGSEATYESGFVIDKFPISRPNLTFSTLTVSNMSPEDSSIYLCSVVVLTEAFFGQGTRLTVV.

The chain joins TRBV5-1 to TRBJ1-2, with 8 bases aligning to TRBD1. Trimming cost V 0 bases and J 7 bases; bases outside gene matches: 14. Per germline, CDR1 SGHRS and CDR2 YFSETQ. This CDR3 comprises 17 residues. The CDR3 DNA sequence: TGCGCCAGCAGCTTGGCCCTACTTGACAGGGGAACGACTGGCTACACCTTC. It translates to CASSLALLDRGTTGYTF.

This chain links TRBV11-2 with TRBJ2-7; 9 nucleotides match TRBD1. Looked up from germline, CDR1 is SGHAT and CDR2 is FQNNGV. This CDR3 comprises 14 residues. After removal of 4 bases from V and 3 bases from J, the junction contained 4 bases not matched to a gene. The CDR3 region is CASSSQGAIYEQYF. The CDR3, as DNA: TGTGCCAGCAGCTCACAGGGGGCCATCTACGAGCAGTACTTC.

CDR3 amino acids: CASSETRGNRQPQHF. CDR3 coding DNA: TGTGCCAGCAGTGAAACAAGGGGGAATCGACAGCCCCAGCATTTT. The chain employs TRBV2 and TRBJ1-5; possibly TRBD1 for D (6 bases). The CDR3 runs 15 residues. Germline V gives CDR1 SNHLY, CDR2 FYNNEI. V was shortened by 2 bases and J by 7 bases, with 15 bases between the two germline ends.

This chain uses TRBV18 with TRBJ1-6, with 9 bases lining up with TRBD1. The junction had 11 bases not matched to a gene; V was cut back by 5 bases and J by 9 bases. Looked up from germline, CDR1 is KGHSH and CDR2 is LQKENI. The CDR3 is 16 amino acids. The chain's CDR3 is CASSATFGDRVSPLHF. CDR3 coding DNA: TGTGCCAGCTCAGCCACCTTCGGGGACAGGGTTTCACCCCTCCACTTT.

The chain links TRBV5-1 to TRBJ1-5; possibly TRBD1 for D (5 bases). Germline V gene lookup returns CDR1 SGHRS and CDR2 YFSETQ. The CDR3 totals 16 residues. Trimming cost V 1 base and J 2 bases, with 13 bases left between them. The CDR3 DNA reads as TGCGCCAGCAGCTTGAGTCCGACGGGGGGCAATCAGCCCCAGCATTTT. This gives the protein CASSLSPTGGNQPQHF.

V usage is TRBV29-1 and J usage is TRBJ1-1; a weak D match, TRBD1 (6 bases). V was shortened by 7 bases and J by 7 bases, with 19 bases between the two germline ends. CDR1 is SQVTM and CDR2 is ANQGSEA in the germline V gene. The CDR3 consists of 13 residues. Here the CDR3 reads CSATPYEDSEAFF. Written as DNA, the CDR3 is TGCAGCGCTACCCCGTACGAGGACAGTGAAGCTTTCTTT.

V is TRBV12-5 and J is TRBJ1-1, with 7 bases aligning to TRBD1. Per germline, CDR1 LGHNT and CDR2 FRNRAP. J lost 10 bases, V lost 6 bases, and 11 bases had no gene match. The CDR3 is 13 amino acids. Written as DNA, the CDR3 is TGTGCTAGTGGCAACATAGGGGGCTTGAGAGCTTTCTTT. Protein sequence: CASGNIGGLRAFF. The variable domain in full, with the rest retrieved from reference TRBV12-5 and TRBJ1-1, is DARVTQTPRHKVTEMGQEVTMRCQPILGHNTVFWYRQTMMQGLELLAYFRNRAPLDDSGMPKDRFSAEMPDATLATLKIQPSEPRDSAVYFCASGNIGGLRAFFGQGTRLTVV.

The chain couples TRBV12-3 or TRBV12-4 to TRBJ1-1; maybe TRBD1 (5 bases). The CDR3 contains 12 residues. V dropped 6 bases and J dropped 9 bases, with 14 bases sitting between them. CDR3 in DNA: TGTGCCAGCAGCCAGGGCTCGGGCAAAGCTTTCTTT. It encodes CASSQGSGKAFF.

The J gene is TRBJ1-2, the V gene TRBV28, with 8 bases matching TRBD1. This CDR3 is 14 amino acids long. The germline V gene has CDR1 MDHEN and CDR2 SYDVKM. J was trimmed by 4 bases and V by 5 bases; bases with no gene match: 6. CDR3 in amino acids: CASSLSGTGYGYTF. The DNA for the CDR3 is TGTGCCAGCAGTCTATCCGGGACAGGCTATGGCTACACCTTC.

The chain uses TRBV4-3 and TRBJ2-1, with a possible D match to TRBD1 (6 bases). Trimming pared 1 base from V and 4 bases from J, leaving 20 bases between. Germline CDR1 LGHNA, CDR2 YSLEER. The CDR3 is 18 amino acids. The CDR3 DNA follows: TGCGCCAGCAGCCAAGTTTACCTGGTCGGGACACTTTACAATGAGCAGTTCTTC. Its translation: CASSQVYLVGTLYNEQFF.

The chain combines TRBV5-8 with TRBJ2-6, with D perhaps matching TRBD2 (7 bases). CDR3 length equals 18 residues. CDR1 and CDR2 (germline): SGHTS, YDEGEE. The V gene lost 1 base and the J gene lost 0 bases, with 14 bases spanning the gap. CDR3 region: CASSLTGGFSSGANVLTF. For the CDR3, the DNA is TGTGCCAGCAGCTTGACGGGGGGCTTCAGCTCTGGGGCCAACGTCCTGACTTTC.